What follows are 9 T cell receptor beta chains derived from one specimen sequenced in a study of technical replicates of blood from a few donors. Method: immunoSEQ multiplex PCR; TCRdb's copy keeps in-frame clones and lacks some. The sample holds some 77,000 clones, roughly nine tenths seen once. The sample comprised T cells isolated from PBMCs. These receptors were obtained from a human donor in good health.

This clone was observed once. The rearrangement joins TRBV19 to TRBJ2-5; 8 bases agree with TRBD1. The V gene's germline CDR1 is LNHDA and CDR2 SQIVND (reference sequence). The CDR3 runs 14 residues. The V segment lost 1 base and the J segment 4 bases; nucleotides outside the gene matches: 2. Here the CDR3 reads CASSIGQGAETQYF. CDR3 sequence (DNA): TGTGCCAGTAGTATAGGGCAGGGGGCAGAGACCCAGTACTTC.

The chain combines TRBV29-1 with TRBJ1-1; D is perhaps TRBD1 (5 bases). The CDR3 length is 15 residues. Germline CDR1 SQVTM, CDR2 ANQGSEA. V dropped 4 bases and J dropped 0 bases, with 15 bases sitting between them. The DNA of the CDR3 is TGCAGCGTTGGTGGGGGGTTAGATATGAACACTGAAGCTTTCTTT. Translation: CSVGGGLDMNTEAFF.

The CDR3 DNA reads TGTGCCAGCCGGCCGGGACAGGTCCTAAGAAAACTGTTTTTT. Protein sequence: CASRPGQVLRKLFF. The chain employs TRBV6-5 and TRBJ1-4; TRBD1 agrees at 8 bases. With 8 bases clipped from V and 10 bases from J, the junction kept 12 bases outside the gene matches. CDR1 and CDR2 from the germline V gene are MNHEY and SVGAGI. This CDR3 is 14 amino acids long.

DNA of the CDR3: TGTGCCGGGGAAACAGGAGGCACAGATACGCAGTATTTT. Translated: CAGETGGTDTQYF. The chain is built from TRBV2 and TRBJ2-3, with D possibly TRBD1 on 5 matching bases. CDR1 and CDR2 (germline): SNHLY, FYNNEI. There are 13 residues in the CDR3. Trimming pared 11 bases from V and 1 base from J, leaving 13 bases between.

The rearrangement uses TRBV27 and TRBJ2-2; a weak D match, TRBD2 (5 bases). Germline values: CDR1 MNHEY, CDR2 SMNVEV (reference sequence). Trimming cost V 2 bases and J 0 bases, with 7 bases left between them. This CDR3 is 15 amino acids long. The CDR3: CASSLSGPNTGELFF. The DNA for the CDR3 is TGTGCCAGCAGTTTAAGCGGACCGAACACCGGGGAGCTGTTTTTT.

The chain carries TRBV27 and TRBJ2-2, with D possibly TRBD2 on 5 matching bases. Trimming removed 8 bases at V and 2 bases at J, with 6 bases between. The germline V gene encodes CDR1 MNHEY and CDR2 SMNVEV (reference sequence). This CDR3 has 12 residues. CDR3 in DNA: TGTGCCAGCGGACTTAACACCGGGGAGCTGTTTTTT. Amino acids: CASGLNTGELFF.

The chain has TRBV7-2 and TRBJ1-1; no clear D gene. Germline CDR1 SGHTA, CDR2 FQGNSA. The ends were cut back, 5 bases at V and 3 bases at J, with 7 bases in the middle. The CDR3 extends over 12 amino acids. CDR3 loop: CASSPPDTEAFF. The CDR3 nucleotides read TGTGCCAGCAGCCCCCCGGACACTGAAGCTTTCTTT.

V and J are TRBV10-2 and TRBJ1-5; a weak D match, TRBD1 (6 bases). V was shortened by 3 bases and J by 7 bases, with 16 bases between the two germline ends. The CDR3 has 15 residues. From germline, CDR1 is WSHSY and CDR2 SAAADI. Here the CDR3 reads CASSDPDSRDQPQHF. The CDR3 DNA follows: TGCGCCAGCAGTGACCCGGACAGTCGGGACCAGCCCCAGCATTTT.

This clone was observed a few times. Here the CDR3 DNA reads TGTGCCAGCAGCAGACCTCGGACAGGGCGGACAGATACGCAGTATTTT. Protein product: CASSRPRTGRTDTQYF. V gene TRBV21-1 combines with J gene TRBJ2-3; whether TRBD1, the table's D call, matches the DNA was not checked. TRBV21-1 is recorded as a pseudogene. The CDR3 has 16 amino acids.